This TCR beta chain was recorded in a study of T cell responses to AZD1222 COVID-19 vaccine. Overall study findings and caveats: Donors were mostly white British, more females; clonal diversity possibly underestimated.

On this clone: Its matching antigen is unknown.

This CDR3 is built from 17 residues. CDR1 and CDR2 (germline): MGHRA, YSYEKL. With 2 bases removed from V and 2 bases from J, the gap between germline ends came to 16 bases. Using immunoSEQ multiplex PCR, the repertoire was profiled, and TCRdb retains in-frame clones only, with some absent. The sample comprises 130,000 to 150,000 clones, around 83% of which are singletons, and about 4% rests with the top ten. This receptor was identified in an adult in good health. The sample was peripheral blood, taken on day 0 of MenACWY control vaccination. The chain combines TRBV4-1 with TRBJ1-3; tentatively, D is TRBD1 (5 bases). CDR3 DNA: TGCGCCAGCAGCCAATTTAAAGGGAGGGGCACTGGAAACACCATATATTTT. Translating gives CASSQFKGRGTGNTIYF.